A single sample is the source of the 31 T cell receptor beta chains below, sequenced in a study of T cells in Graves' hyperthyroidism and ophthalmopathy. Template material for amplifying TCR beta CDR3 regions consisted of RNA transcripts. First-round RT-PCR of the TCR CDR3 relied on the HTBI primer set. One entry per CDR3 protein, called by TCRdb with MiXCR from the multiplex PCR reads. Seen here are roughly 560,000 distinct CDR3 sequences, approximately 14% observed once, and the top ten hold about 3.9%. The sample consisted of blood. Receptor source: a woman aged 40 to 50 with Graves' ophthalmopathy.

The J gene is TRBJ1-6, the V gene TRBV28; 8 bases fit TRBD1. With 6 bases clipped from V and 6 bases from J, the junction kept 7 bases outside the gene matches. This CDR3 is built from 15 residues. Germline CDR1 and CDR2: MDHEN and SYDVKM. The CDR3 protein is CASRSGGAGNSPLHF. CDR3 DNA sequence: TGTGCCAGCAGGTCAGGGGGCGCGGGTAATTCACCCCTCCACTTT.

This clonotype was recorded many times. The chain recombines TRBV6-5 with TRBJ1-5; no clear D. Per germline, CDR1 MNHEY and CDR2 SVGAGI. Trimming cost V 2 bases and J 5 bases, with 7 bases left between them. This CDR3 region has 13 residues. CDR3 protein: CASSYRHDQPQHF. Here the CDR3 DNA reads TGTGCCAGCAGTTACAGGCACGATCAGCCCCAGCATTTT.

This clonotype has only a few counts. The chain is built from TRBV5-1 and TRBJ2-7; D tentatively reads TRBD1 or TRBD2 (5 bases each). Trimming pared 4 bases from V and 1 base from J, leaving 12 bases between. CDR1 is SGHRS, CDR2 YFSETQ, per germline. The CDR3 spans 14 residues. CDR3 residues: CASSEGRISYEQYF. Here the CDR3 DNA reads TGCGCCAGCAGCGAGGGACGGATTTCCTACGAGCAGTACTTC. The full variable domain, rest sourced from reference TRBV5-1 and TRBJ2-7, is KAGVTQTPRYLIKTRGQQVTLSCSPISGHRSVSWYQQTPGQGLQFLFEYFSETQRNKGNFPGRFSGRQFSNSRSEMNVSTLELGDSALYLCASSEGRISYEQYFGPGTRLTVT.

This clonotype was detected many times. The rearrangement joins TRBV7-2 to TRBJ2-2; D is unclear. This CDR3 spans 14 amino acids. V gave up 0 bases and J gave up 5 bases, with 7 bases separating them. Germline V lookup: CDR1 SGHTA, CDR2 FQGNSA. CDR3: CASSLAVATGELFF. The CDR3 DNA reads TGTGCCAGCAGCTTAGCAGTCGCGACCGGGGAGCTGTTTTTT.

This clonotype appeared once. The chain carries TRBV29-1 and TRBJ1-2; the D gene is possibly TRBD1 (5 bases). The CDR3 runs to 17 residues. Per germline, CDR1 SQVTM and CDR2 ANQGSEA. The germline V and J ends were trimmed by 2 bases and 0 bases, with 19 bases remaining between them. CDR3: CSVENWDSPSPNYGYTF. The CDR3 DNA reads as TGCAGCGTTGAAAACTGGGACTCACCATCTCCTAACTATGGCTACACCTTC.

This clonotype was observed at least ten times. The chain carries TRBV2 and TRBJ2-2; D may be TRBD2 (6 bases). The CDR3 totals 17 residues. Germline CDR1 is SNHLY and CDR2 is FYNNEI. The germline V and J ends were trimmed by 5 bases and 2 bases, with 18 bases remaining between them. CDR3 residues: CASSIARGSGNTGELFF. The CDR3 nucleotides read TGTGCCAGCAGTATCGCCCGGGGTAGCGGAAACACCGGGGAGCTGTTTTTT.

The sample holds many counts of this clonotype. This rearrangement joins TRBV6-1 to TRBJ2-2; D remains ambiguous. Between the trimmed V and J ends, which lost 8 bases and 0 bases, there was a span of 10 bases. In germline, CDR1 is MNHNS, CDR2 SASEGT. The CDR3 length is 14 residues. The CDR3 nucleotides are TGTGCCAGCTCCGCGGTGCCGAACACCGGGGAGCTGTTTTTT. Translating gives CASSAVPNTGELFF.

This clonotype appeared many times. The rearrangement uses TRBV6-4 and TRBJ1-1; 10 nucleotides line up with TRBD1. The CDR3 loop spans 19 amino acids. Germline CDR1 is MRHNA and CDR2 is SNTAGT. Trimming removed 5 bases from V and 4 bases from J; junction bases left unmatched: 19. The CDR3 loop reads CASSPRDRGLTTQGTEAFF. The CDR3 DNA is TGTGCCAGCAGTCCCCGGGACAGGGGCCTTACAACCCAGGGCACTGAAGCTTTCTTT.

In this sample, this clonotype turned up many times. The chain uses TRBV6-5 and TRBJ2-7; 8 bases agree with TRBD1. The ends lost 6 bases at V and 5 bases at J; junction bases unmatched: 6. Germline values: CDR1 MNHEY, CDR2 SVGAGI. This CDR3 spans 13 amino acids. The chain's CDR3 is CASRRDRSDEQYF. CDR3 nucleotide sequence: TGTGCCAGCAGGAGGGACAGGTCAGACGAGCAGTACTTC.

In this sample, this clonotype turned up many times. This rearrangement joins TRBV4-1 to TRBJ2-7; weak D call: TRBD2 (6 bases). V lost 3 bases and J 7 bases, leaving 19 bases between the germline ends. The CDR3 has 15 amino acids. Germline V CDR1 and CDR2: MGHRA, YSYEKL. Here the CDR3 DNA reads TGCGCCAGCAGCCATGAGACGGGACTCTCGTTAGAGCAGTACTTC. It is translated as CASSHETGLSLEQYF.

This clonotype has a count of ten or more. V and J are TRBV11-2 and TRBJ2-7, with D possibly matching TRBD1 (5 bases). This CDR3 is 16 amino acids long. The germline V gene encodes CDR1 SGHAT and CDR2 FQNNGV. V lost 0 bases and J lost 3, with 15 bases in between. CDR3 in DNA: TGTGCCAGCAGCTTAGACAGGGCCGTTACCTTCTACGAGCAGTACTTC. This gives the protein CASSLDRAVTFYEQYF.

This clonotype has a handful of counts. The rearrangement joins TRBV18 to TRBJ2-1; the match to TRBD2 covers 9 bases. There are 17 residues in the CDR3. CDR1 is KGHSH, CDR2 LQKENI, per germline. Trimming cost V 6 bases and J 8 bases; bases outside gene matches: 17. The DNA of the CDR3 is TGTGCCAGCTCGCGCCTCTTGGTTGGTAGCGGGAGCGATGAGCAGTTCTTC. Translated: CASSRLLVGSGSDEQFF.

This clonotype was observed at least ten times. This chain uses TRBV2 with TRBJ1-5; D remains ambiguous. Trimming left V 1 base short and J 7 bases short, with 11 bases between. This CDR3 comprises 14 residues. Germline assignment: CDR1 SNHLY and CDR2 FYNNEI. Here the CDR3 DNA reads TGTGCCAGCAGTGAAGACCTTTTGGGGCAGCCCCAGCATTTT. This sequence encodes CASSEDLLGQPQHF.

This clonotype was seen repeatedly, ten times or more. The genes are TRBV30 and TRBJ2-5, with D perhaps matching TRBD2 (7 bases). The CDR3 is 12 residues long. Germline CDR1 is GTSNPN and CDR2 is SVGIG (reference sequence). Trimming left V 5 bases short and J 5 bases short, with 12 bases between. The CDR3 nucleotides read TGTGCCTGGCAACAGGGAGGGGAGACCCAGTACTTC. It specifies CAWQQGGETQYF.

This clonotype has ten or more counts. V and J are TRBV2 and TRBJ1-2; perhaps TRBD1 as D (5 bases). The V gene's germline CDR1 is SNHLY and CDR2 FYNNEI. The CDR3 runs to 13 residues. Trimming stripped 8 bases from V and 4 bases from J, with 14 bases between. The CDR3 DNA reads TGTGCCAGCGCTTCCCAGGGCATCTATGGCTACACCTTC. It is translated as CASASQGIYGYTF.

At least ten counts were recorded for this clonotype. The chain has TRBV27 and TRBJ1-5; maybe TRBD1 (5 bases). Germline assignment: CDR1 MNHEY and CDR2 SMNVEV (reference sequence). This CDR3 has 12 amino acids. V lost 10 bases to trimming and J lost 1 base, with 8 bases between them. The CDR3 DNA is TGTGCCATAGGGGTGAGCAATCAGCCCCAGCATTTT. Its protein product is CAIGVSNQPQHF.

In its sample, this clonotype was seen many times. This chain joins TRBV28 and TRBJ1-5, with 9 bases lining up with TRBD1. From germline, CDR1 is MDHEN and CDR2 SYDVKM. Germline trimming cut 6 bases from V and 7 bases from J; bases unmatched to any gene: 10. CDR3 length: 15 amino acids. DNA of the CDR3: TGTGCCAGCAGCCCCGGACAGGGGAGTTACCAGCCCCAGCATTTT. It codes for CASSPGQGSYQPQHF.

A few counts support this clonotype. The rearrangement uses TRBV19 and TRBJ2-6; the D is unclear. The CDR3 has 13 residues. Germline V CDR1 and CDR2: LNHDA, SQIVND (reference sequence). Between the trimmed V and J ends, which lost 7 bases and 2 bases, there was a span of 6 bases. The CDR3 DNA reads TGTGCCAGTATAGGTACTGGGGCCAACGTCCTGACTTTC. The encoded protein is CASIGTGANVLTF.

The rearrangement joins TRBV6-2 or TRBV6-3 to TRBJ1-2; the D is unclear. Germline lookup yields CDR1 MNHEY and CDR2 SVGEGT. V gave up 8 bases and J gave up 0 bases, with 16 bases separating them. The CDR3 is 15 residues long. DNA of the CDR3: TGTGCCAGCCAGGACCTTTATTCAGCTAACTATGGCTACACCTTC. Protein product: CASQDLYSANYGYTF.

V usage is TRBV20-1 and J usage is TRBJ1-5; tentatively, D is TRBD1 (6 bases). The germline V and J ends were trimmed by 0 bases and 4 bases, with 13 bases remaining between them. CDR3 length: 15 residues. Germline lookup yields CDR1 DFQATT and CDR2 SNEGSKA (reference sequence). The DNA for the CDR3 is TGCAGTGCTAGAGATGGGGGGGGGCTTAATCAGCCCCAGCATTTT. Translation: CSARDGGGLNQPQHF.

This clonotype appeared many times. This chain links TRBV6-1 with TRBJ1-1; unclear D gene. Germline V gene sequence: CDR1 MNHNS, CDR2 SASEGT. Trimming removed 9 bases from V and 0 bases from J, with 17 bases in between. The CDR3 length is 15 residues. This chain's CDR3 is CASIGGSNMNTEAFF. For the CDR3, the DNA is TGTGCCAGTATAGGAGGCAGCAACATGAACACTGAAGCTTTCTTT.

This chain connects TRBV28 to TRBJ2-7; a possible D gene is TRBD1 (6 bases). The CDR3 has 14 residues. The germline CDR1 and CDR2 sequences are MDHEN and SYDVKM. V shed 4 bases and J shed 2 bases, with 12 bases lying between them. The CDR3 DNA reads as TGTGCCAGCAGTTCCCGGACAGTCCCCTACGAGCAGTACTTC. It translates to CASSSRTVPYEQYF.

The chain's CDR3 is CASSQGTGGQPQHF. CDR3 DNA sequence: TGTGCCAGCAGCCAAGGGACAGGGGGTCAGCCCCAGCATTTT. The chain is built from TRBV3-1 and TRBJ1-5, with TRBD1 matching 10 bases. This CDR3 has 14 residues. Germline loops: CDR1 LGHDT, CDR2 YNNKEL (reference sequence). V lost 1 base and J lost 6; bases outside the gene matches: 0.

The chain recombines TRBV25-1 with TRBJ2-7; D is perhaps TRBD1 or TRBD2 (6 bases each). The V end was cut by 4 bases, the J end by 4 bases, with 17 bases between. This CDR3 is 15 amino acids long. Looked up from germline, CDR1 is MGHDK and CDR2 is SYGVNS. The CDR3 region has the DNA TGTGCCAGCAGTGCAGGAGGGGGTACAGGGTACGAGCAGTACTTC. As protein: CASSAGGGTGYEQYF.

There are many counts of this clonotype. The rearrangement joins TRBV12-3 or TRBV12-4 to TRBJ1-2, with a tentative D call TRBD1 (6 bases). The V end lost 5 bases, the J end lost 2 bases, and 12 bases lay between the germline ends. The CDR3 is made up of 14 amino acids. The CDR3 DNA is TGTGCCAGCAGTATCGGACAGAGAAACTATGGCTACACCTTC. Residues: CASSIGQRNYGYTF.

Ten or more counts support this clonotype. The chain has TRBV7-6 and TRBJ1-2; D ambiguous. Trimming took 4 bases from V and 0 from J, leaving 12 bases between them. This CDR3 has 15 residues. The germline V gene has CDR1 SGHVS and CDR2 FNYEAQ. In DNA, the CDR3 is TGTGCCAGCAGCTCTGACCGACGATCTAACTATGGCTACACCTTC. Translated, it gives CASSSDRRSNYGYTF.

This clonotype was recorded at least ten times. V and J are TRBV7-2 and TRBJ2-5; D might be TRBD1 (7 bases). The germline CDR1 and CDR2 sequences are SGHTA and FQGNSA. The germline V and J ends were trimmed by 4 bases and 6 bases, with 9 bases remaining between them. The CDR3 consists of 12 residues. CDR3 amino acids: CASSSGGKTQYF. In DNA form, the CDR3 reads TGTGCCAGCAGCTCAGGGGGGAAGACCCAGTACTTC.

This clonotype came up many times. This chain uses TRBV9 with TRBJ1-3; 9 bases map to TRBD1. Germline V CDR1 and CDR2: SGDLS, YYNGEE. The CDR3 has 16 residues. V lost 2 bases to trimming and J lost 2 bases; unmatched junction nucleotides: 5. CDR3 coding DNA: TGTGCCAGCAGCGTGGGACAGGGAATAACTGGAAACACCATATATTTT. It translates to CASSVGQGITGNTIYF.

In its sample, this clonotype was seen many times. The chain uses TRBV5-1 and TRBJ2-5, with TRBD2 matching over 11 bases. The CDR3 sequence is 13 residues long. Trimming cost V 5 bases and J 5 bases; bases outside gene matches: 2. Germline CDR1 is SGHRS and CDR2 is YFSETQ. The CDR3 nucleotides read TGCGCCAGCAGACTAGCGGGAGACGAGACCCAGTACTTC. It yields the protein CASRLAGDETQYF. The whole variable domain, remainder taken from reference TRBV5-1 and TRBJ2-5, is KAGVTQTPRYLIKTRGQQVTLSCSPISGHRSVSWYQQTPGQGLQFLFEYFSETQRNKGNFPGRFSGRQFSNSRSEMNVSTLELGDSALYLCASRLAGDETQYFGPGTRLLVL.

The gene calls are TRBV6-2 or TRBV6-3 and TRBJ2-2; TRBD1 agrees at 8 bases. This CDR3 contains 15 residues. Germline-derived CDR1 and CDR2 are MNHEY and SVGEGT. Trimming cost V 5 bases and J 2 bases; bases outside gene matches: 4. CDR3 protein: CASSRDRFNTGELFF. The CDR3 DNA is TGTGCCAGCAGTCGGGACAGGTTTAACACCGGGGAGCTGTTTTTT.

This clonotype was observed at least ten times. This sequence joins TRBV27 and TRBJ1-1; D is possibly TRBD1 (6 bases). The CDR3 totals 15 residues. Trimming shortened V by 5 bases and J by 4 bases, and 17 bases separated the two germline ends. The V gene's germline CDR1 is MNHEY and CDR2 SMNVEV (reference sequence). The DNA of the CDR3 is TGTGCCAGCAGTCCATCCGGTCAGGGGTTCACTGAAGCTTTCTTT. It codes for CASSPSGQGFTEAFF.